This T cell receptor beta chain appears in the sequencing data of a study of cytomegalovirus exposure and HLA in healthy donors. For the study at large: HLA-typed donors were the source of tens of millions of unique TCRs, which an early data release held.

PCR involved 60 Vbeta and 13 Jbeta primers. TCRdb's table, derived via immunoSEQ multiplex PCR, lists solely in-frame clones and lacks some. The sample holds 100,000 to 150,000 clones, approximately 71% seen once. Whole-study findings and limits: Earlier findings revealed that most TCR beta V segments proved productive either about 87% or about 30% of the time.

Trimming took 2 bases from V and 5 from J; bases not matched to a gene: 5. Germline V gene data show CDR1 as MDHEN and CDR2 as SYDVKM. This CDR3 is built from 14 residues. About this clone: Its cognate antigen is unknown. The missing conserved phenylalanine or tryptophan at the end of this CDR3 makes a read error likely.

The rearrangement joins TRBV28 to TRBJ2-7; 8 bases fit TRBD2. The clonotype comes from a woman in her forties or fifties in good health and CMV-seronegative. Sequences were obtained from PBMCs. CDR3 amino acids: CASSLPGRVNEQYL. CDR3 DNA sequence: TGTGCCAGCAGTTTACCCGGGAGGGTCAACGAGCAGTACCTC.